Included here is one T cell receptor (beta chain) sequence, with context. Its antigen is currently unknown. Germline V gene data show CDR1 as SGHTA and CDR2 as FQGTGA. The CDR3 has 15 residues. Trimming took off 6 bases at V and 3 bases at J, with 17 bases between the two ends. They ran version v3.0 of the immunoSEQ assay at survey level. The method was immunoSEQ multiplex PCR; TCRdb's version includes in-frame clones alone and lacks a portion of them. The sample lists some 35,000 clones; roughly 85% were seen once. The sample is drawn from a study of long-term antiretroviral therapy in people with HIV. Study as a whole: The earliest samples came from an era when ART typically awaited falling CD4 counts.

Overall study findings and caveats: The range of CDR3 lengths in HIV repertoires proved narrower than that found in controls. Clones that had undergone expansion before ART prevailed in the repertoire throughout all time points.

V gene TRBV7-3 combines with J gene TRBJ2-5, with D perhaps TRBD1 or TRBD2 (5 bases each). The sample in question was unsorted PBMCs, obtained 0.4 years before starting antiretroviral therapy. The TCR sequence derives from a man in his late teens or twenties with HIV. DNA for the CDR3: TGTGCCAGCAGATGTTTAGCAGGGACCAAAGAGACCCAGTACTTC. Its protein product is CASRCLAGTKETQYF.